This T cell receptor (beta chain) was documented in a study of blood T cell repertoires in COVID-19. Some clones are missing from TCRdb's copy, which holds only in-frame ones; the method was immunoSEQ multiplex PCR. The table has roughly 500,000 clones, around 89% seen once. The germline V and J ends were trimmed by 7 bases and 9 bases, with 15 bases remaining between them. Germline V lookup: CDR1 MDHEN, CDR2 SYDVKM. The CDR3 contains 12 residues. Material: PBMCs or T cells enriched from blood (not recorded which). This rearrangement joins TRBV28 to TRBJ1-1; D is possibly TRBD1 (5 bases). The receptor's source is a woman aged 40 to 50 who had recovered from COVID-19. This chain's CDR3 is CASKERQDKAFF. For the CDR3, the DNA is TGTGCCAGCAAGGAAAGGCAGGACAAAGCTTTCTTT.